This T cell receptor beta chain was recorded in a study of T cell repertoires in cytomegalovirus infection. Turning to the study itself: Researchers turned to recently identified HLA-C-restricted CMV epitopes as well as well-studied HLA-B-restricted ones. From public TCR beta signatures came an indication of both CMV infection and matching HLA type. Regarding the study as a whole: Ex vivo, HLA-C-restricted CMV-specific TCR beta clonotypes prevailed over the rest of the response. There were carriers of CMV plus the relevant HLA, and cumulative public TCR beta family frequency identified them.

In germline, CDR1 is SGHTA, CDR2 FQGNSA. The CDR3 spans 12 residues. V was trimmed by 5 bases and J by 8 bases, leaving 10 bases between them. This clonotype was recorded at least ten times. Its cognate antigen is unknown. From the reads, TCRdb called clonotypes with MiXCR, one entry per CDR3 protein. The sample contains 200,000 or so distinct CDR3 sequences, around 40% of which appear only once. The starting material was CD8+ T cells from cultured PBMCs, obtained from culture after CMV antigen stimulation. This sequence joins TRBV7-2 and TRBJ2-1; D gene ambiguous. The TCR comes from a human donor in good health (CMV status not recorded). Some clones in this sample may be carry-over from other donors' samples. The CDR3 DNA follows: TGTGCCAGCAGCGTTAAAGACCATGAGCAGTTCTTC. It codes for CASSVKDHEQFF.